Listed here are 32 T cell receptor beta chains from one sample, sequenced in a study of T cell responses to AZD1222 COVID-19 vaccine (TCRdb year 2021). Per the publication, the time point label means: baseline before first vaccination. Interpreted using the paper, the treatment or condition label stands for: meningococcal conjugate vaccine given as trial control. The library was obtained by the immunoSEQ multiplex PCR assay. TCRdb holds this immuneACCESS table with in-frame rearrangements only. Some clones are missing; in checked studies, unresolved V genes explain under half, and the rest has no known cause. The sample has fewer than 55,000 clones on record, 79% of them singletons. The ten largest make up 20% to 25% of the sample. The sequencing used peripheral blood, collected on day 0 of MenACWY control vaccination. The receptors shown here come from an adult in good health.

The chain uses TRBV20-1 and TRBJ2-1; D uncertain. Germline CDR1 and CDR2: DFQATT and SNEGSKA (reference sequence). V lost 4 bases, J lost 8 bases, and 9 bases lay in between. The CDR3 extends over 11 amino acids. This CDR3 reads CSAKGADEQFF. CDR3 in DNA: TGCAGTGCTAAAGGCGCCGATGAGCAGTTCTTC.

The V gene is TRBV7-8, the J gene TRBJ1-2; D is unclear. Between the trimmed V and J ends, which lost 5 bases and 8 bases, there was a span of 15 bases. The length of the CDR3 is 13 residues. CDR1 is SGHVS, CDR2 FQNEAQ, per germline. The CDR3 here is CASSARLSGGYTF. For the CDR3, the DNA is TGTGCCAGCAGCGCCCGCCTCTCGGGAGGCTACACCTTC.

The chain uses TRBV6-5 and TRBJ2-2, with D tentatively TRBD1 (6 bases). Germline-derived CDR1 and CDR2 are MNHEY and SVGAGI. CDR3 length: 15 residues. The V end lost 7 bases, the J end lost 0 bases, and 12 bases lay between the germline ends. The CDR3 loop is CASTTDRANTGELFF. CDR3 nucleotide sequence: TGTGCCAGCACTACGGACAGAGCGAACACCGGGGAGCTGTTTTTT.

V and J are TRBV7-9 and TRBJ1-1; D perhaps matches TRBD1 (5 bases). This CDR3 spans 12 amino acids. V dropped 6 bases and J dropped 6 bases, with 11 bases sitting between them. Germline CDR1 and CDR2: SEHNR and FQNEAQ (reference sequence). CDR3 region: CASRSGWAEAFF. In nucleotides, the CDR3 is TGTGCCAGCAGATCAGGGTGGGCTGAAGCTTTCTTT.

This chain joins TRBV27 and TRBJ2-2; TRBD1 agrees at 10 bases. Germline lookup yields CDR1 MNHEY and CDR2 SMNVEV (reference sequence). This CDR3 spans 17 amino acids. V shed 2 bases and J 6 bases; nucleotides not matched to a gene: 9. The CDR3 here is CASSLGQGQGKPGELFF. CDR3 coding DNA: TGTGCCAGCAGTTTAGGTCAGGGACAGGGGAAACCCGGGGAGCTGTTTTTT.

This clone was detected only a few times. This chain joins TRBV6-5 and TRBJ2-2, with TRBD1 matching 7 bases. Germline V CDR1 and CDR2: MNHEY, SVGAGI. V trimming: 6 bases; J trimming: 8 bases; junction bases outside the gene matches: 6. This CDR3 is built from 13 residues. CDR3 sequence: CASRTGVWGELFF. The DNA of the CDR3 is TGTGCCAGCAGAACAGGGGTATGGGGGGAGCTGTTTTTT.

In DNA, the CDR3 is TGTGCCAGCAGTGAATCCCCACTCAACTCTGGAAACACCATATATTTT. Its translation is CASSESPLNSGNTIYF. The V gene is TRBV2, the J gene TRBJ1-3; D is undetermined. This CDR3 has 16 residues. V was shortened by 2 bases and J by 0 bases, with 11 bases between the two germline ends. In germline, CDR1 is SNHLY, CDR2 FYNNEI. Filled out from reference TRBV2 and TRBJ1-3, the complete variable domain reads EPEVTQTPSHQVTQMGQEVILRCVPISNHLYFYWYRQILGQKVEFLVSFYNNEISEKSEIFDDQFSVERPDGSNFTLKIRSTKLEDSAMYFCASSESPLNSGNTIYFGEGSWLTVV.

Only one count was recorded for this clone. The rearrangement joins TRBV5-8 to TRBJ2-1; 12 bases fit TRBD2. This CDR3 region has 18 residues. Per germline, CDR1 SGHTS and CDR2 YDEGEE. After removal of 5 bases from V and 3 bases from J, the junction contained 12 bases not matched to a gene. DNA for the CDR3: TGTGCCAGCAGTTTTACCGGGACTAGCGGGTTCGTCTACAATGAGCAGTTCTTC. Amino acids: CASSFTGTSGFVYNEQFF.

The V gene is TRBV3-1 (or the pseudogene TRBV3-2), the J gene TRBJ1-1, with 10 bases that match TRBD1. Germline lookup yields CDR1 LGHDT and CDR2 YNNKEL (reference sequence). The CDR3 is 14 amino acids. V shed 5 bases, J shed 4 bases, and the junction held 4 bases outside the gene matches. In nucleotides, the CDR3 is TGTGCCAGCAGCACGCGGACAGGGGGCACTGAAGCTTTCTTT. Protein product: CASSTRTGGTEAFF.

The rearrangement links TRBV5-4 to TRBJ2-1; tentative D call: TRBD1 (6 bases). V lost 4 bases to trimming and J lost 7 bases, with 15 bases between them. The CDR3 runs to 14 residues. CDR1 and CDR2 (germline): SGHNT, YYREEE (reference sequence). The CDR3 region is CASSPEGGGNEQFF. DNA for the CDR3: TGTGCCAGCAGCCCGGAAGGGGGTGGTAATGAGCAGTTCTTC. Full variable domain (remainder filled in from reference TRBV5-4 and TRBJ2-1): ETGVTQSPTHLIKTRGQQVTLRCSSQSGHNTVSWYQQALGQGPQFIFQYYREEENGRGNFPPRFSGLQFPNYSSELNVNALELDDSALYLCASSPEGGGNEQFFGPGTRLTVL.

The rearrangement joins TRBV16 to TRBJ1-1; unclear D gene. CDR1 and CDR2 from the germline V gene are KGHSY and FQNENV. CDR3 length: 15 amino acids. The V end lost 1 base, the J end lost 7 bases, and 16 bases lay between the germline ends. CDR3 sequence: CASSQLERASVEAFF. The CDR3, as DNA: TGTGCCAGCAGCCAATTGGAGAGGGCTTCGGTTGAAGCTTTCTTT.

This sequence joins TRBV7-9 and TRBJ1-5, with 7 bases fitting TRBD1. The CDR3 has 17 amino acids. Germline values: CDR1 SEHNR, CDR2 FQNEAQ (reference sequence). The J segment lost 1 base and the V segment lost 1 base, leaving 7 bases of the junction unmatched. For the CDR3, the DNA is TGTGCCAGCAGCTTAGGCGGCACAGGGGCAAGCAATCAGCCCCAGCATTTT. It translates to CASSLGGTGASNQPQHF.

V is TRBV2 and J is TRBJ1-1, with D possibly TRBD1 on 5 matching bases. This CDR3 has 14 amino acids. CDR1 is SNHLY, CDR2 FYNNEI, per germline. V lost 6 bases and J 0 bases, leaving 11 bases between the germline ends. The chain's CDR3 is CASRRQIMNTEAFF. The DNA for the CDR3 is TGTGCCAGCAGGCGACAGATAATGAACACTGAAGCTTTCTTT. The variable domain in full, with the rest retrieved from reference TRBV2 and TRBJ1-1, is EPEVTQTPSHQVTQMGQEVILRCVPISNHLYFYWYRQILGQKVEFLVSFYNNEISEKSEIFDDQFSVERPDGSNFTLKIRSTKLEDSAMYFCASRRQIMNTEAFFGQGTRLTVV.

The chain recombines TRBV18 with TRBJ1-4, with TRBD1 as a possible D gene (5 bases). CDR3 length: 16 amino acids. Germline values: CDR1 KGHSH, CDR2 LQKENI. V lost 4 bases and J 8 bases, leaving 20 bases between the germline ends. The CDR3 here is CASSRRGDRVSEKLFF. DNA of the CDR3: TGTGCCAGCTCACGTCGTGGGGACCGAGTGTCGGAAAAACTGTTTTTT.

This clone was seen more than once but under ten times. V is TRBV18 and J is TRBJ1-6; no reliable D call. Germline V gene lookup returns CDR1 KGHSH and CDR2 LQKENI. V shed 5 bases and J shed 0 bases, with 8 bases lying between them. The CDR3 extends over 15 amino acids. CDR3 sequence: CASSLQSSYNSPLHF. The DNA of the CDR3 is TGTGCCAGCTCATTACAGAGCTCCTATAATTCACCCCTCCACTTT.

This chain connects TRBV7-9 to TRBJ1-1; a weak D match, TRBD1 (5 bases). V was pared by 2 bases and J by 1 base, with 11 bases between. CDR1 and CDR2 from the germline V gene are SEHNR and FQNEAQ (reference sequence). CDR3 length equals 15 residues. For the CDR3, the DNA is TGTGCCAGCAGCTTAATGGGGGGTAAGAACACTGAAGCTTTCTTT. It is translated as CASSLMGGKNTEAFF.

This sequence joins TRBV5-1 and TRBJ1-3; no clear D gene. Germline V gene sequence: CDR1 SGHRS, CDR2 YFSETQ. The V and J ends lost 4 bases and 0 bases respectively, with 14 bases between them. This CDR3 contains 16 residues. The chain's CDR3 is CASSSEGFFSGNTIYF. CDR3 nucleotide sequence: TGCGCCAGCAGCAGTGAAGGGTTCTTCTCTGGAAACACCATATATTTT. The full variable domain, in which reference TRBV5-1 and TRBJ1-3 provide the parts outside the CDR3, is KAGVTQTPRYLIKTRGQQVTLSCSPISGHRSVSWYQQTPGQGLQFLFEYFSETQRNKGNFPGRFSGRQFSNSRSEMNVSTLELGDSALYLCASSSEGFFSGNTIYFGEGSWLTVV.

V usage is TRBV28 and J usage is TRBJ2-7; D is undetermined. Looked up from germline, CDR1 is MDHEN and CDR2 is SYDVKM. Trimming cost V 5 bases and J 3 bases, with 11 bases left between them. CDR3 length: 13 amino acids. The CDR3 DNA follows: TGTGCCAGCAGTCCCCCCGCCGACTACGAGCAGTACTTC. Its protein is CASSPPADYEQYF.

The V call is TRBV9, the J call TRBJ1-1, with D unresolved. V lost 3 bases, J lost 0 bases, and 6 bases lay in between. Germline CDR1 and CDR2: SGDLS and YYNGEE. The CDR3 contains 13 residues. CDR3 in DNA: TGTGCCAGCAGCGCCCAGATGAACACTGAAGCTTTCTTT. The encoded protein is CASSAQMNTEAFF.

The chain employs TRBV12-5 and TRBJ1-1; the D gene is possibly TRBD1 (5 bases). V was pared by 3 bases and J by 7 bases, with 9 bases between. This CDR3 spans 12 amino acids. The germline V gene encodes CDR1 LGHNT and CDR2 FRNRAP. The DNA for the CDR3 is TGTGCTAGTGGTTTCAGGGCCAGTGAAGCTTTCTTT. It is translated as CASGFRASEAFF.

This chain links TRBV6-5 with TRBJ1-5; D possibly corresponds to TRBD1 (5 bases). Deletions cut 0 bases from V and 5 bases from J, with 8 bases between. The length of the CDR3 is 14 residues. In germline, CDR1 is MNHEY, CDR2 SVGAGI. The CDR3 here is CASSYSPGYQPQHF. In DNA form, the CDR3 reads TGTGCCAGCAGTTACTCCCCAGGGTATCAGCCCCAGCATTTT.

V and J are TRBV28 and TRBJ1-1; D is perhaps TRBD1 (6 bases). V was trimmed by 6 bases and J by 2 bases, leaving 13 bases between them. CDR3 length: 14 residues. Germline loops: CDR1 MDHEN, CDR2 SYDVKM. The chain's CDR3 is CASRRTAPNTEAFF. The CDR3 nucleotides are TGTGCCAGCAGGCGGACAGCGCCAAACACTGAAGCTTTCTTT.

The V call is TRBV6-4, the J call TRBJ2-7; TRBD1 agrees at 10 bases. Trimming removed 9 bases from V and 6 bases from J; junction bases left unmatched: 11. Germline V gene sequence: CDR1 MRHNA, CDR2 SNTAGT. This CDR3 has 14 residues. This chain's CDR3 is CASPKGQGNREQYV. CDR3 in DNA: TGTGCCAGTCCGAAGGGACAGGGGAACCGCGAGCAGTACGTC.

The chain recombines TRBV18 with TRBJ2-5, with TRBD2 as a possible D gene (5 bases). This CDR3 has 13 residues. Germline V gene data show CDR1 as KGHSH and CDR2 as LQKENI. Trimming stripped 3 bases from V and 12 bases from J, with 17 bases between. CDR3 residues: CASSPPQVPGKYF. CDR3 coding DNA: TGTGCCAGCTCACCCCCGCAGGTCCCCGGGAAGTACTTC.

This clone was recorded once. The chain couples TRBV7-9 to TRBJ2-1, with no clear D. This CDR3 comprises 10 residues. The V end lost 6 bases, the J end lost 7 bases, and 4 bases lay between the germline ends. From germline, CDR1 is SEHNR and CDR2 FQNEAQ (reference sequence). This CDR3 is CASSRNEQFF. In DNA form, the CDR3 reads TGTGCCAGCAGTCGGAATGAGCAGTTCTTC.

V gene TRBV30 combines with J gene TRBJ2-7, with D perhaps TRBD2 (7 bases). The V gene's germline CDR1 is GTSNPN and CDR2 SVGIG (reference sequence). The CDR3 covers 15 residues. V was pared by 8 bases and J by 6 bases, with 26 bases between. The CDR3 nucleotides read TGTGCCCGCAAACAGGGAGGGGGAGGAAATGCCGAGCAGTACTTC. Translated: CARKQGGGGNAEQYF.

V usage is TRBV10-1 and J usage is TRBJ2-7, with D possibly being TRBD1 (6 bases). The CDR3 contains 16 residues. Germline V lookup: CDR1 WNHNN, CDR2 SYGVQD (reference sequence). Trimming stripped 2 bases from V and 6 bases from J, with 20 bases between. The CDR3 protein is CASSEVGAPRGPEQYF. In nucleotides, the CDR3 is TGCGCCAGCAGTGAGGTCGGTGCCCCCAGGGGACCCGAGCAGTACTTC.

The rearrangement joins TRBV6-1 to TRBJ1-2; tentative D call: TRBD1 (5 bases). V was shortened by 2 bases and J by 8 bases, with 9 bases between the two germline ends. CDR3 length: 12 residues. Germline V gene sequence: CDR1 MNHNS, CDR2 SASEGT. The CDR3 DNA reads TGTGCCAGCAGTGAACAGGGCGAGGGCTACACCTTC. It specifies CASSEQGEGYTF.

The chain uses TRBV5-1 and TRBJ1-4; a possible D gene is TRBD1 (5 bases). The V gene lost 2 bases and the J gene lost 7 bases, with 12 bases spanning the gap. The CDR3 consists of 14 residues. The V gene's germline CDR1 is SGHRS and CDR2 YFSETQ. CDR3 in DNA: TGCGCCAGCAGCTTATCGGGGGATACTGAAAAACTGTTTTTT. It is translated as CASSLSGDTEKLFF.

This chain joins TRBV18 and TRBJ1-1; D is unresolved. The V gene's germline CDR1 is KGHSH and CDR2 LQKENI. The length of the CDR3 is 16 residues. The V end was cut by 3 bases, the J end by 0 bases, with 14 bases between. The DNA for the CDR3 is TGTGCCAGCTCACCCCCGCGGGGAAACATGAACACTGAAGCTTTCTTT. Encoded protein: CASSPPRGNMNTEAFF.

The CDR3 DNA reads as TGTGCCAGCAGCCCGGGAGACCGCCTCGAGCAGTACTTC. Amino acids: CASSPGDRLEQYF. The J gene is TRBJ2-7, the V gene TRBV28, with D possibly being TRBD2 (6 bases). Trimming left V 6 bases short and J 6 bases short, with 15 bases between. This CDR3 has 13 amino acids. The germline V gene encodes CDR1 MDHEN and CDR2 SYDVKM.

The CDR3 region has the DNA TGTGCCAGCAGCCCATTTAGTCAGAATCAGCCCCAGCATTTT. Translating gives CASSPFSQNQPQHF. The rearrangement links TRBV7-8 to TRBJ1-5; no definite D call. The V and J ends lost 5 bases and 4 bases respectively, with 12 bases between them. This CDR3 is built from 14 residues. From germline, CDR1 is SGHVS and CDR2 FQNEAQ.